This is a list of T cell receptor beta chains from one sample in a study of beta chain features in type 1 diabetes. Libraries were prepared by immunoSEQ multiplex PCR; TCRdb keeps only in-frame clonotypes and omits some of them. The sample contains roughly 150,000 clones, 9% to 12% of which appear only once. The sample consisted of central memory CD4+ T cells from blood. These receptors all come from a man aged 30 to 39 with type 1 diabetes. CDR3s include the opening cysteine and the closing phenylalanine or tryptophan. The order of the fields is CDR3 protein, CDR3 DNA, J gene, V gene, D gene, clone size. D genes are given only for firm matches. Some rows have no size entry. The others give once, few or many, or a class for an expanded clone.

CSVGWGRDTEAFF	TGCAGCGTTGGTTGGGGGAGGGACACTGAAGCTTTCTTT	TRBJ1-1	TRBV29-1	.	many
CASSGGLGGDTQYF	TGTGCCAGCAGCGGAGGACTAGGTGGGGATACGCAGTATTTT	TRBJ2-3	TRBV9	TRBD2	few
CASGEQGPLGYTF	TGTGCCAGCGGAGAACAGGGTCCCCTTGGCTACACCTTC	TRBJ1-2	TRBV28	.	.
CASSLPGGNTDTQYF	TGTGCCAGCAGTTTACCGGGAGGAAACACAGATACGCAGTATTTT	TRBJ2-3	TRBV28	TRBD2	.
CASSQAEAVGEKLFF	TGCGCCAGCAGCCAAGCTGAAGCGGTTGGGGAAAAACTGTTTTTT	TRBJ1-4	TRBV4-3	.	.
CASSQDTSGWEGLRGQFF	TGTGCCAGCAGCCAAGACACCTCCGGGTGGGAGGGCTTAAGGGGGCAGTTCTTC	TRBJ2-1	TRBV4-2	TRBD2	few
CASSSPGSTSTFF	TGTGCCAGCAGCTCCCCGGGCAGCACTAGCACGTTCTTC	TRBJ2-1	TRBV7-2	.	.
CAPNPGQEPEQYF	TGTGCCCCTAACCCGGGACAGGAACCCGAGCAGTACTTC	TRBJ2-7	TRBV30	TRBD1	.
CAISETTTGNQPQHF	TGTGCCATCAGTGAGACAACGACAGGGAATCAGCCCCAGCATTTT	TRBJ1-5	TRBV10-3	TRBD1	few
CASSFREGQAYSYEQYF	TGTGCCAGCAGTTTCCGGGAGGGTCAGGCCTACTCCTACGAGCAGTACTTC	TRBJ2-7	TRBV27	TRBD2	few
CASSLTYRDYEQYF	TGTGCCAGCAGCTTAACGTACAGGGACTACGAGCAGTACTTC	TRBJ2-7	TRBV7-3	.	few
CASSVGVLSGANVLTF	TGTGCCAGCAGCGTAGGTGTTCTCTCTGGGGCCAACGTCCTGACTTTC	TRBJ2-6	TRBV9	.	few
CASSLMQGNTGELFF	TGCGCCAGCAGCTTGATGCAGGGTAACACCGGGGAGCTGTTTTTT	TRBJ2-2	TRBV5-1	.	.
CASRAGHFTDTQYF	TGTGCCAGCAGAGCGGGACACTTCACAGATACGCAGTATTTT	TRBJ2-3	TRBV2	.	.
CASSGAAGNTLGYTF	TGTGCCAGCAGTGGGGCGGCCGGCAACACGTTAGGCTACACCTTC	TRBJ1-2	TRBV27	.	.
CASSLSRDRSRSYNEQFF	TGTGCCAGCAGCTTATCACGGGATCGTTCCCGCTCCTACAATGAGCAGTTCTTC	TRBJ2-1	TRBV7-2	.	.
CASSQEDRGEYEQYF	TGCGCCAGCAGCCAAGAGGACAGGGGAGAGTACGAGCAGTACTTC	TRBJ2-7	TRBV4-3	TRBD1	few
CASSQDRDLRNEQFF	TGCGCCAGCAGCCAAGATAGGGACTTACGAAATGAGCAGTTCTTC	TRBJ2-1	TRBV4-1	.	.
CASSLRLAGGPLGTGELFF	TGTGCCAGCAGCCTACGACTAGCGGGAGGGCCATTGGGCACCGGGGAGCTGTTTTTT	TRBJ2-2	TRBV5-4	TRBD2	.
CASSPTRLGSTPRVYEQFF	TGCGCCAGCAGCCCCACAAGACTCGGGTCCACTCCGCGCGTCTATGAGCAGTTCTTC	TRBJ2-1	TRBV5-1	.	few
CASSSTGAGGANVLTF	TGTGCCAGCAGCTCTACAGGGGCCGGTGGGGCCAACGTCCTGACTTTC	TRBJ2-6	TRBV7-3	TRBD1	few
CASSSEWEQYF	TGTGCCAGCAGCTCCGAGTGGGAGCAGTACTTC	TRBJ2-7	TRBV6-5	.	.
CASTLQGYSNQPQHF	TGTGCCAGCACCCTTCAGGGGTATAGCAATCAGCCCCAGCATTTT	TRBJ1-5	TRBV2	.	.
CASSYQGSYGYTF	TGTGCCAGCAGTTACCAGGGGAGCTATGGCTACACCTTC	TRBJ1-2	TRBV6-6	.	.
CAISEPNYEQYF	TGTGCCATCAGTGAGCCTAATTACGAGCAGTACTTC	TRBJ2-7	TRBV10-3	.	few
CASSPDRAGDTIYF	TGTGCCAGCTCACCCGACAGGGCCGGAGACACCATATATTTT	TRBJ1-3	TRBV18	TRBD1	few